This TCR beta chain was identified during a study of blood T cell repertoires in COVID-19. About the study: The analysed material was cDNA or gDNA that came from T cells, B-cell-depleted T cells, or PBMCs.

The data were produced by immunoSEQ multiplex PCR, yet TCRdb's version contains in-frame clones alone and is incomplete. This table holds fewer than 85,000 clones, 87% found once. This sequence was found in a man between 60 and 75 years old with acute or convalescent COVID-19. Sequencing was performed on peripheral blood.

CDR3 in DNA: TGTGCCAGCAGCGCACAGGGGGCTGGAGCTTTCTTT. It codes for CASSAQGAGAFF. V is TRBV7-9 and J is TRBJ1-1; 9 nucleotides agree with TRBD1. There are 12 residues in the CDR3. Germline-derived CDR1 and CDR2 are SEHNR and FQNEAQ (reference sequence). J gave up 10 bases and V 5 bases, and 5 bases lay outside the gene matches.